Listed here are 12 T cell receptor beta chains from one sample, sequenced in a study of early T cells in non-severe SARS-CoV-2 infection. One entry per CDR3 protein, called by TCRdb with MiXCR from the 5' RACE reads. The repertoire has 55,000 to 75,000 distinct CDR3 sequences, around 13% of them found once; the top ten carry 1.3%. The source material was whole blood. The receptor source for this set is an adult who was a healthcare worker with PCR-confirmed SARS-CoV-2 infection or an uninfected control (not recorded which).

This clonotype was seen many times. The V and J genes are TRBV2 and TRBJ2-3, with no clear D. In germline, CDR1 is SNHLY, CDR2 FYNNEI. CDR3 length: 14 residues. Trimming stripped 5 bases from V and 5 bases from J, with 14 bases between. The CDR3 DNA sequence: TGTGCCAGCAGTCCGCCCGGTTGGTTAGATACGCAGTATTTT. It specifies CASSPPGWLDTQYF.

The sample holds a few counts of this clonotype. The V gene is TRBV29-1, the J gene TRBJ2-7; 8 nucleotides align to TRBD2. J lost 5 bases, V lost 6 bases, and 9 bases had no gene match. This CDR3 has 13 amino acids. Germline values: CDR1 SQVTM, CDR2 ANQGSEA. The CDR3 DNA is TGCAGCGTCCGAAGAGCGGGAGTAGACGAGCAGTACTTC. Protein sequence: CSVRRAGVDEQYF.

This clonotype was detected many times. The V call is TRBV28, the J call TRBJ2-1, with a possible D match to TRBD2 (7 bases). V was pared by 5 bases and J by 10 bases, with 18 bases between. The length of the CDR3 is 14 residues. Germline values: CDR1 MDHEN, CDR2 SYDVKM. The CDR3 DNA is TGTGCCAGCAGTCCCTGGGGGGGGGCCACAGAGCAGTTCTTC. It encodes CASSPWGGATEQFF.

This clonotype has ten or more counts. The chain joins TRBV20-1 to TRBJ2-5, with D uncertain. Between the trimmed V and J ends, which lost 6 bases and 1 base, there was a span of 12 bases. The CDR3 length is 13 residues. Germline V gives CDR1 DFQATT, CDR2 SNEGSKA (reference sequence). CDR3 amino acids: CSALRRLQETQYF. The CDR3 DNA reads as TGCAGTGCCCTGAGGCGGCTCCAAGAGACCCAGTACTTC.

This clonotype has ten or more counts. V usage is TRBV5-1 and J usage is TRBJ2-5; 7 bases are a match to TRBD1. The germline V gene encodes CDR1 SGHRS and CDR2 YFSETQ. The CDR3 is 11 residues long. V lost 3 bases and J lost 9; bases outside the gene matches: 2. CDR3 in DNA: TGCGCCAGCAGCTCCGGACAGGCCCAGTACTTC. Protein: CASSSGQAQYF.

In its sample, this clonotype was seen many times. V and J are TRBV5-5 and TRBJ2-6, with a weak D call TRBD1 (6 bases). This CDR3 has 17 residues. Germline loops: CDR1 SGHKS, CDR2 YYEKEE (reference sequence). Trimming took off 4 bases at V and 0 bases at J, with 14 bases between the two ends. CDR3 residues: CASSPGQGYSGANVLTF. CDR3 coding DNA: TGTGCCAGCAGCCCGGGGCAGGGGTACTCTGGGGCCAACGTCCTGACTTTC.

This clonotype was seen repeatedly, ten times or more. J is TRBJ2-3 and V is TRBV11-2; TRBD1 or TRBD2 may be the D gene (5 bases each). V was clipped by 2 bases and J by 3 bases, with 12 bases between them. Germline CDR1 SGHAT, CDR2 FQNNGV. The CDR3 loop spans 15 amino acids. The CDR3 DNA sequence: TGTGCCAGCAGCTTAAGGCCTGGGGGAACAGATACGCAGTATTTT. It translates to CASSLRPGGTDTQYF.

This clonotype was picked up many times. The chain is built from TRBV15 and TRBJ2-5; D is uncertain. Germline V gives CDR1 LNHNV, CDR2 YYDKDF (reference sequence). The V end was cut by 0 bases, the J end by 5 bases, with 13 bases between. CDR3 length: 15 residues. In nucleotides, the CDR3 is TGTGCCACCAGCAGAGATAGGGCTCCCGGGGAGACCCAGTACTTC. This codes for CATSRDRAPGETQYF.

This clonotype is a singleton in its sample. The V and J genes are TRBV6-6 and TRBJ2-3; tentative D call: TRBD1 (5 bases). The ends were cut back, 5 bases at V and 0 bases at J, with 21 bases in the middle. The germline CDR1 and CDR2 sequences are MNHNY and SVGAGI (reference sequence). The CDR3 has 18 residues. Here the CDR3 reads CASSGDSQVISSTDTQYF. CDR3 nucleotide sequence: TGTGCCAGCAGTGGCGACAGCCAAGTCATTTCTAGCACAGATACGCAGTATTTT.

This clonotype showed up many times. This chain uses TRBV19 with TRBJ2-3, with 9 nucleotides matching TRBD1. Trimming removed 6 bases from V and 2 bases from J; junction bases left unmatched: 3. In germline, CDR1 is LNHDA, CDR2 SQIVND (reference sequence). The CDR3 contains 14 residues. The CDR3 spells CASRNRGPTDTQYF. The CDR3 region has the DNA TGTGCCAGTAGGAACAGGGGGCCCACAGATACGCAGTATTTT.

The chain couples TRBV5-1 to TRBJ2-5; TRBD2 agrees at 7 bases. Germline trimming cut 0 bases from V and 12 bases from J; bases unmatched to any gene: 5. The V gene's germline CDR1 is SGHRS and CDR2 YFSETQ. The length of the CDR3 is 12 residues. The CDR3 sequence is CASSLAGLDEYF. In nucleotides, the CDR3 is TGCGCCAGCAGCTTGGCTGGACTAGATGAGTACTTC.

This clonotype was counted at least ten times. V usage is TRBV3-1 and J usage is TRBJ2-5; 7 nucleotides match TRBD1. The CDR3 has 13 residues. Germline CDR1 LGHDT, CDR2 YNNKEL (reference sequence). The V gene end was trimmed by 2 bases and the J gene end by 4 bases; junction bases not matched to a gene: 1. DNA of the CDR3: TGTGCCAGCAGCCAAAACAGGGGAGAGACCCAGTACTTC. Translated, it gives CASSQNRGETQYF.